A selection of T cell receptor beta chains follows, all from one sample in a study of T cell clones after liver transplantation. TCRdb keeps only in-frame clones here, not all; method: immunoSEQ multiplex PCR. The sample includes 70,000 to 80,000 clones, roughly nine tenths of them seen just once. Sequenced here: CD4+ T cells from blood, sampled before liver transplant. These receptors came from a human donor who received a liver transplant. The CDR3 runs from the conserved cysteine through the conserved F or W. D genes are given only for firm matches. Size is stated for part of the rows, as once, few or many counts, or as a class when the clone is expanded.

j_call: TRBJ1-1; cdr3_length: 12; v_call: TRBV28; clone_size: -; d_call: -; cdr3_nt: TGTGCCAGCAGTTTAAGACCAGAACTGGGTTTCTTT; cdr3_aa: CASSLRPELGFF
j_call: TRBJ1-1; cdr3_length: 14; v_call: TRBV9; clone_size: -; d_call: TRBD1; cdr3_nt: TGTGCCAGCAGCCCCCGGGACAGGAACACTGAAGCTTTCTTT; cdr3_aa: CASSPRDRNTEAFF
j_call: TRBJ2-2; cdr3_length: 15; v_call: TRBV2; clone_size: -; d_call: -; cdr3_nt: TGTGCCAGCAGGGGAATACAGGGAGGCACCGGGGAGCTGTTTTTT; cdr3_aa: CASRGIQGGTGELFF
j_call: TRBJ2-7; cdr3_length: 15; v_call: TRBV28; clone_size: -; d_call: -; cdr3_nt: TGTGCCAGCAGTGTAGGGGGACTGTCAACCTACGAGCAGTACTTC; cdr3_aa: CASSVGGLSTYEQYF
j_call: TRBJ2-7; cdr3_length: 14; v_call: TRBV27; clone_size: -; d_call: -; cdr3_nt: TGTGCCAGCAGTCCCGCAGGGTTAACCTACGAGCAGTACTTC; cdr3_aa: CASSPAGLTYEQYF
j_call: TRBJ2-7; cdr3_length: 13; v_call: TRBV28; clone_size: -; d_call: -; cdr3_nt: TGTGCCAGCAGAAGGACGGGACCCTACGAGCAGTACTTC; cdr3_aa: CASRRTGPYEQYF
j_call: TRBJ2-1; cdr3_length: 13; v_call: TRBV6-1; clone_size: -; d_call: -; cdr3_nt: TGTGCCAGCATGAGCGACACCTACAATGAGCAGTTCTTC; cdr3_aa: CASMSDTYNEQFF
j_call: TRBJ2-1; cdr3_length: 16; v_call: TRBV5-1; clone_size: -; d_call: TRBD1; cdr3_nt: TGCGCCAGCAGCTTGCAGGGGGAGAGCTCCTACAATGAGCAGTTCTTC; cdr3_aa: CASSLQGESSYNEQFF
j_call: TRBJ1-5; cdr3_length: 13; v_call: TRBV5-5; clone_size: -; d_call: -; cdr3_nt: TGTGCCAGCAGCTTGGGGCGAGAGCAGCCCCAGCATTTT; cdr3_aa: CASSLGREQPQHF
j_call: TRBJ1-4; cdr3_length: 14; v_call: TRBV27; clone_size: -; d_call: TRBD1; cdr3_nt: TGTGCCAGCGCGAAAGGGGGCGCCGGTGAAAAACTGTTTTTT; cdr3_aa: CASAKGGAGEKLFF
j_call: TRBJ2-3; cdr3_length: 11; v_call: TRBV29-1; clone_size: -; d_call: -; cdr3_nt: TGCAGCGGGGGGTACTCAGATACGCAGTATTTT; cdr3_aa: CSGGYSDTQYF
j_call: TRBJ2-3; cdr3_length: 22; v_call: TRBV19; clone_size: once; d_call: TRBD2; cdr3_nt: TGTGCCAGTAGTATAATCTATAGGGCATCACCGGGACTAGCGGGCGGCAGGGATACGCAGTATTTT; cdr3_aa: CASSIIYRASPGLAGGRDTQYF
j_call: TRBJ2-1; cdr3_length: 16; v_call: TRBV5-1; clone_size: -; d_call: -; cdr3_nt: TGCGCCAGCAGCTTGGCCCCCCGGGGCTTCGGGAATGAGCAGTTCTTC; cdr3_aa: CASSLAPRGFGNEQFF
j_call: TRBJ1-2; cdr3_length: 12; v_call: TRBV10-2; clone_size: -; d_call: -; cdr3_nt: TGCGCCAGCAGTGCGGGTCCCTATGGCTACACCTTC; cdr3_aa: CASSAGPYGYTF
j_call: TRBJ1-1; cdr3_length: 15; v_call: TRBV4-2; clone_size: -; d_call: TRBD1; cdr3_nt: TGTGCCAGCAGCCAAGCAGGACAGGGGGCATCTGAAGCTTTCTTT; cdr3_aa: CASSQAGQGASEAFF
j_call: TRBJ2-1; cdr3_length: 16; v_call: TRBV18; clone_size: -; d_call: TRBD2; cdr3_nt: TGTGCCAGCTCACCACCCGGCGGGGGCTCCTACAATGAGCAGTTCTTC; cdr3_aa: CASSPPGGGSYNEQFF
j_call: TRBJ2-3; cdr3_length: 17; v_call: TRBV16; clone_size: -; d_call: TRBD1; cdr3_nt: TGTGCCAGCAGCCCCAGACAGGGGGCGTATCTTGGAGATACGCAGTATTTT; cdr3_aa: CASSPRQGAYLGDTQYF
j_call: TRBJ2-7; cdr3_length: 16; v_call: TRBV18; clone_size: -; d_call: -; cdr3_nt: TGTGCCAGCTCACCACCGAGTTCGCCGTTGGGGGGCGAGCAGTACTTC; cdr3_aa: CASSPPSSPLGGEQYF
j_call: TRBJ2-5; cdr3_length: 12; v_call: TRBV2; clone_size: -; d_call: -; cdr3_nt: TGTGCCAGCAGTCTCCGAGGAGAGACCCAGTACTTC; cdr3_aa: CASSLRGETQYF
j_call: TRBJ1-1; cdr3_length: 14; v_call: TRBV29-1; clone_size: -; d_call: -; cdr3_nt: TGCAGCGTTGAAGACAGGGGCTACCTAGCTGAAGCTTTCTTT; cdr3_aa: CSVEDRGYLAEAFF
j_call: TRBJ2-1; cdr3_length: 17; v_call: TRBV15; clone_size: -; d_call: -; cdr3_nt: TGTGCCACCAGCAGAGTCCTGAACGTCCGCTCCTACAATGAGCAGTTCTTC; cdr3_aa: CATSRVLNVRSYNEQFF
j_call: TRBJ2-2; cdr3_length: 16; v_call: TRBV6-5; clone_size: -; d_call: TRBD1; cdr3_nt: TGTGCCAGCAGTTACCTGACAGGGGTTATGCCCGGGGAGCTGTTTTTT; cdr3_aa: CASSYLTGVMPGELFF
j_call: TRBJ2-1; cdr3_length: 15; v_call: TRBV18; clone_size: once; d_call: TRBD2; cdr3_nt: TGTGCCAGCTCACCACCGTCGGGAGGGGATGGTGAGCAGTTCTTC; cdr3_aa: CASSPPSGGDGEQFF
j_call: TRBJ1-5; cdr3_length: 14; v_call: TRBV16; clone_size: -; d_call: -; cdr3_nt: TGTGCCAGCAGCCCCCGGGAAAGGAGTCAGCCCCAGCATTTT; cdr3_aa: CASSPRERSQPQHF
j_call: TRBJ2-1; cdr3_length: 13; v_call: TRBV14; clone_size: -; d_call: TRBD2; cdr3_nt: TGTGCCAGCGAGACTAGCGGGAGAAATGGGCAGTTCTTC; cdr3_aa: CASETSGRNGQFF
j_call: TRBJ2-7; cdr3_length: 18; v_call: TRBV5-1; clone_size: few; d_call: TRBD2; cdr3_nt: TGCGCCAGCAGCTTGCTTCGCCCCGGGACTAGCGGGACCTACGAGCAGTACTTC; cdr3_aa: CASSLLRPGTSGTYEQYF
j_call: TRBJ1-2; cdr3_length: 15; v_call: TRBV2; clone_size: -; d_call: -; cdr3_nt: TGTGCCAGCAGTGACAGGGACCCAGGTCGCTTTGGCTACACCTTC; cdr3_aa: CASSDRDPGRFGYTF
j_call: TRBJ1-2; cdr3_length: 15; v_call: TRBV7-9; clone_size: -; d_call: -; cdr3_nt: TGTGCCAGCAGCCCCTTTGGGACATCTTCCTATGGCTACACCTTC; cdr3_aa: CASSPFGTSSYGYTF
j_call: TRBJ1-4; cdr3_length: 17; v_call: TRBV19; clone_size: -; d_call: TRBD1; cdr3_nt: TGTGCCAGTAGTATACTGCCGACCGGGACAGGGGGAAGAAAACTGTTTTTT; cdr3_aa: CASSILPTGTGGRKLFF
j_call: TRBJ2-3; cdr3_length: 15; v_call: TRBV2; clone_size: -; d_call: TRBD2; cdr3_nt: TGTGCCAGCAGGCCCCTCGGACTAGCGGGGGATACGCAGTATTTT; cdr3_aa: CASRPLGLAGDTQYF
j_call: TRBJ1-4; cdr3_length: 15; v_call: TRBV19; clone_size: -; d_call: TRBD1; cdr3_nt: TGTGCCAGTAGTACCTGGACAGGAGCTAATGAAAAACTGTTTTTT; cdr3_aa: CASSTWTGANEKLFF
j_call: TRBJ2-1; cdr3_length: 13; v_call: TRBV13; clone_size: -; d_call: -; cdr3_nt: TGTGCCAGCAGTTATACAAGATACAATGAGCAGTTCTTC; cdr3_aa: CASSYTRYNEQFF
j_call: TRBJ2-7; cdr3_length: 15; v_call: TRBV7-2; clone_size: once; d_call: TRBD2; cdr3_nt: TGTGCCAGCAGCTTACAGGGACTAGCGGTCTACGAGCAGTACTTC; cdr3_aa: CASSLQGLAVYEQYF
j_call: TRBJ2-7; cdr3_length: 13; v_call: TRBV4-2; clone_size: -; d_call: TRBD2; cdr3_nt: TGTGCCAGCAGCCAGGCGGGGGCCTACGAGCAGTACTTC; cdr3_aa: CASSQAGAYEQYF
j_call: TRBJ1-3; cdr3_length: 20; v_call: TRBV18; clone_size: few; d_call: -; cdr3_nt: TGTGCCAGCTCACCCCGAGGGCCAAGTCAGGCGGCGAACTCTGGAAACACCATATATTTT; cdr3_aa: CASSPRGPSQAANSGNTIYF
j_call: TRBJ1-2; cdr3_length: 18; v_call: TRBV5-5; clone_size: -; d_call: -; cdr3_nt: TGTGCCAGCACTTCCCTCAGGGAGGGGGGTTTACTTAACTATGGCTACACCTTC; cdr3_aa: CASTSLREGGLLNYGYTF
j_call: TRBJ2-1; cdr3_length: 14; v_call: TRBV30; clone_size: -; d_call: TRBD2; cdr3_nt: TGTGCCTGGAGGTCGATAGCGGGAGTCGATGAGCAGTTCTTC; cdr3_aa: CAWRSIAGVDEQFF